The 8 T cell receptor beta chains below come from one sample, sequenced in a study of shared clonotypes between healthy human individuals. Repertoires were generated with immunoSEQ multiplex PCR, while TCRdb's copy carries only in-frame clones and drops some. The sample contains 2 million to 2.5 million clones, just over 90% of which appear only once. Sequencing was done on a sample of naive CD4+ T cells from PBMCs. Sample subset: CD45RA+ positively selected. All receptors come from a man between 18 and 29 years old in good health. Some clones in this sample may be carry-over from other donors' samples.

The chain joins TRBV9 to TRBJ2-3; a weak D match, TRBD1 (5 bases). Germline assignment: CDR1 SGDLS and CDR2 YYNGEE. The germline V and J ends were trimmed by 4 bases and 2 bases, with 11 bases remaining between them. This CDR3 is 14 amino acids long. Written as DNA, the CDR3 is TGTGCCAGCAGCTTAGGGGTTCCCACAGATACGCAGTATTTT. Translated: CASSLGVPTDTQYF.

Here the CDR3 DNA reads TGTGCCAGCTCACCTTTCCGGACAGGTGGTGCCTACGAGCAGTACTTC. The encoded protein is CASSPFRTGGAYEQYF. The chain is built from TRBV18 and TRBJ2-7; TRBD1 matches 7 bases. There are 16 residues in the CDR3. Germline CDR1 and CDR2: KGHSH and LQKENI. V was pared by 3 bases and J by 2 bases, with 10 bases of the junction left unmatched.

This clone was detected once. The chain couples TRBV6-6 to TRBJ1-1; 7 nucleotides align to TRBD1. The CDR3 runs 16 residues. CDR1 is MNHNY, CDR2 SVGAGI, per germline (reference sequence). After removal of 2 bases from V and 2 bases from J, the junction contained 8 bases not matched to a gene. CDR3 nucleotide sequence: TGTGCCAGCAGTTACAATGGGCAGGGGGGTAACACTGAAGCTTTCTTT. This sequence encodes CASSYNGQGGNTEAFF.

The chain employs TRBV7-3 and TRBJ2-6; tentative D call: TRBD2 (6 bases). V lost 5 bases, J lost 0 bases, and 8 bases lay in between. CDR1 is SGHTA and CDR2 is FQGTGA in the germline V gene. This CDR3 comprises 15 residues. CDR3 residues: CASSAGISGANVLTF. CDR3 coding DNA: TGTGCCAGCAGCGCGGGGATCTCTGGGGCCAACGTCCTGACTTTC. The variable domain in full, completed from reference TRBV7-3 and TRBJ2-6, reads GAGVSQTPSNKVTEKGKYVELRCDPISGHTALYWYRQSLGQGPEFLIYFQGTGAADDSGLPNDRFFAVRPEGSVSTLKIQRTERGDSAVYLCASSAGISGANVLTFGAGSRLTVL.

This clone showed up just once. The chain combines TRBV28 with TRBJ2-7; tentatively, D is TRBD2 (6 bases). V was shortened by 3 bases and J by 5 bases, with 14 bases between the two germline ends. Germline-derived CDR1 and CDR2 are MDHEN and SYDVKM. CDR3 size: 14 residues. The CDR3 DNA reads TGTGCCAGCAGTTTGTTGAGGGAGGCCCACGAGCAGTACTTC. Translated, it gives CASSLLREAHEQYF.

The chain uses TRBV6-5 and TRBJ1-1, with 9 bases matching TRBD1. Germline V lookup: CDR1 MNHEY, CDR2 SVGAGI. With 8 bases clipped from V and 6 bases from J, the junction kept 7 bases outside the gene matches. The CDR3 consists of 13 residues. The CDR3 region is CASSGTGPSEAFF. CDR3 nucleotides: TGTGCCAGCTCCGGGACAGGGCCCTCTGAAGCTTTCTTT.

The chain combines TRBV6-5 with TRBJ2-1; a possible D gene is TRBD2 (5 bases). The CDR3 extends over 14 amino acids. V dropped 2 bases and J dropped 6 bases, with 11 bases sitting between them. Germline V gene data show CDR1 as MNHEY and CDR2 as SVGAGI. The CDR3 is CASSYGVARNEQFF. DNA of the CDR3: TGTGCCAGCAGTTACGGGGTAGCGCGCAATGAGCAGTTCTTC.

This clone was seen a single time. The V gene is TRBV5-6, the J gene TRBJ1-2; unclear D gene. The germline V gene encodes CDR1 SGHDT and CDR2 YYEEEE. The length of the CDR3 is 15 residues. The V gene lost 2 bases and the J gene lost 4 bases, with 15 bases spanning the gap. CDR3 in amino acids: CASSLGRQPIYGYTF. CDR3 nucleotides: TGTGCCAGCAGCTTAGGTAGGCAACCCATCTATGGCTACACCTTC.